The present TCR beta chain was sequenced within a study of identical twins. MiXCR, applied by TCRdb to the 5' RACE reads, yields one record per CDR3 protein. The sample records fewer than 350,000 distinct CDR3 sequences, roughly 8.6% being singletons. CDR1 is SGDLS, CDR2 YYNGEE, per germline. The CDR3 is 14 amino acids. V was pared by 4 bases and J by 4 bases, with 14 bases between. In this sample, this clonotype turned up a few times. This sample also belongs to another study, concerning yellow fever vaccine responses in identical twins.

This TCR derives from a woman aged 18-29 years in good health. The V gene is TRBV9, the J gene TRBJ2-5; D call uncertain. The sequencing sample was made of memory (CD45RO+) T cells sorted from blood. The CDR3 DNA reads as TGTGCCAGCAGCCCCCCCGTGTCTGCAGAGACCCAGTACTTC. It codes for CASSPPVSAETQYF.